A selection of T cell receptor beta chains follows, all from one sample in a study of cytomegalovirus exposure and HLA in healthy donors. TCRdb's table, derived via immunoSEQ multiplex PCR, lists solely in-frame clones and lacks some. The listing contains about 58,000 clones. The sequenced material came from PBMCs. The receptors stem from a woman aged 18-35 years in good health and CMV-seronegative. Each CDR3 is given with its conserved first and last residue. Each record gives: J gene, D gene, V gene, CDR3 DNA, CDR3 protein. D genes are given only for firm matches.

TRBJ1-2	NA	TRBV28	TGTGCCAGCAGCCCACTAGAGTTCTATTCGGCCTATGGCTACACCTTC	CASSPLEFYSAYGYTF
TRBJ1-5	TRBD1	TRBV5-1	TGCGCCAGCAGCCCGGGACAGGGAGAACAGCCCCAGCATTTT	CASSPGQGEQPQHF
TRBJ2-7	TRBD1	TRBV11-2	TGTGCCAGCTTATTGGAGACAGGGACCTACGAGCAGTACTTC	CASLLETGTYEQYF
TRBJ2-7	NA	TRBV30	TGTGCCTGGAGGCCGGAGGGGCCCTACGAGCAGTACTTC	CAWRPEGPYEQYF
TRBJ2-7	NA	TRBV9	TGTGCCAGCAGCGTAGGAGGCACATACGAGCAGTACTTC	CASSVGGTYEQYF
TRBJ2-3	TRBD2	TRBV7-8	TGTGCCAGCAGCTTAACACTAGCGGGATCGGGGGATACGCAGTATTTT	CASSLTLAGSGDTQYF
TRBJ2-2	NA	TRBV5-1	TGCGCCAGCAACCCAGGGGCCGGTCCCGGGGAGCTGTTTTTT	CASNPGAGPGELFF
TRBJ1-1	NA	TRBV7-2	TGTGCCAGCAGCCCCTTCCCCAGGGGTAAGACTGAAGCTTTCTTT	CASSPFPRGKTEAFF
TRBJ2-7	NA	TRBV5-6	TGTGCCAGCAGCTTTTACGACAGAACCTACGAGCAGTACTTC	CASSFYDRTYEQYF
TRBJ1-4	NA	TRBV5-1	TGCGCCAGCAGCTTGGTCGGGCAGGGGTCTAATGAAAAACTGTTTTTT	CASSLVGQGSNEKLFF